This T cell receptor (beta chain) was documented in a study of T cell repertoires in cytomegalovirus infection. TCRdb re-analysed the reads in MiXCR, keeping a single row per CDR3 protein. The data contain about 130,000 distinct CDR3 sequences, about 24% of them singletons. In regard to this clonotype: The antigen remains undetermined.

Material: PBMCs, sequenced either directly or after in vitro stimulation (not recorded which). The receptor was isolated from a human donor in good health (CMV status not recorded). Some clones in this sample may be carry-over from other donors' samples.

In DNA, the CDR3 is TGTGCCACCTACGGGACTAGCGGGGGGAGGGCCGGGGAGCTGTTTTTT. Translated, it gives CATYGTSGGRAGELFF. The chain has TRBV28 and TRBJ2-2; TRBD2 matches at 15 bases. The V gene end was trimmed by 10 bases and the J gene end by 6 bases; junction bases not matched to a gene: 9. CDR1 is MDHEN and CDR2 is SYDVKM in the germline V gene. The CDR3 contains 16 residues.